The T cell receptor (beta chain) described here comes from a study of beta chain features in type 1 diabetes. Sequencing targeted expressed TCRB transcripts, as all isolated RNA had been reverse transcribed. Profiling relied on immunoSEQ multiplex PCR, and the TCRdb table lists in-frame clones only, not all of them. The sample carries more than 120,000 clones, under 11% recorded once. There are a few counts of this clone. The sample consisted of naive CD4+ T cells from blood. This sequence was found in a man aged 18 to 29 in good health.

The CDR3 DNA sequence: TGTGCCAGCACCATGGGGGGAGGGACTTACACCGGGGAGCTGTTTTTT. Translating gives CASTMGGGTYTGELFF. The chain employs TRBV7-2 and TRBJ2-2; 7 nucleotides match TRBD2. Trimming took 7 bases from V and 3 from J; bases not matched to a gene: 11. The CDR3 sequence is 16 residues long. Germline V gene sequence: CDR1 SGHTA, CDR2 FQGNSA.